The 26 T cell receptor beta chains reported below all come from one sample, sequenced in a study of cytomegalovirus exposure and HLA in healthy donors (TCRdb year 2017). Library preparation was by the immunoSEQ multiplex PCR assay. For the multiplex PCR, a mixture combining 60 forward primers for TCR Vbeta segments and 13 reverse primers for TCR Jbeta segments was used. In TCRdb, the immuneACCESS table is reduced to in-frame sequences with V and J assigned. These tables do not hold every clone; where another copy was compared, an unresolved V gene accounts for under half, and the others remain unexplained. The table for this sample lists around 70,000 clones. Clones ranked in the top ten supply 2.4% of the sample. The specimen sequenced was PBMCs. The origin of the receptors is a female donor in good health and CMV-seropositive.

The rearrangement links TRBV19 to TRBJ1-5, with D possibly being TRBD1 (5 bases). V was shortened by 0 bases and J by 1 base, with 10 bases between the two germline ends. This CDR3 comprises 16 residues. Germline CDR1 reads LNHDA; CDR2 reads SQIVND (reference sequence). The CDR3 DNA follows: TGTGCCAGTAGTATAGAAGGGGCGGAAAGCAATCAGCCCCAGCATTTT. Protein sequence: CASSIEGAESNQPQHF.

This chain joins TRBV11-3 and TRBJ2-5; 10 nucleotides align to TRBD2. V was clipped by 1 base and J by 3 bases; unmatched bases: 8. Germline lookup yields CDR1 SGHNT and CDR2 YENEEA. This CDR3 comprises 17 residues. DNA for the CDR3: TGTGCCAGCAGCTTAGGGATACTAGCGGGAAGAAAAGAGACCCAGTACTTC. This encodes CASSLGILAGRKETQYF.

The V and J genes are TRBV5-4 and TRBJ2-5; possibly TRBD1 for D (5 bases). The germline V gene has CDR1 SGHNT and CDR2 YYREEE (reference sequence). This CDR3 region has 15 residues. Trimming removed 0 bases at V and 1 base at J, with 10 bases between. CDR3 loop: CASSLAAGIQETQYF. The CDR3 DNA follows: TGTGCCAGCAGCTTGGCCGCAGGGATCCAAGAGACCCAGTACTTC.

V is TRBV10-3 and J is TRBJ1-3, with 7 bases identical to TRBD1. V shed 7 bases, J shed 2 bases, and the junction held 5 bases outside the gene matches. The V gene's germline CDR1 is ENHRY and CDR2 SYGVKD. CDR3 length equals 14 residues. CDR3 in amino acids: CAINTGEAGNTIYF. The CDR3 DNA follows: TGTGCCATCAACACAGGGGAGGCTGGAAACACCATATATTTT.

CDR3: CASSQSSPGSLGGYTF. As DNA, the CDR3 is TGCGCCAGCAGCCAATCAAGTCCGGGGTCTCTGGGTGGCTACACCTTC. The chain uses TRBV4-1 and TRBJ1-2; D not certain. Germline CDR1 MGHRA, CDR2 YSYEKL. Trimming removed 2 bases at V and 7 bases at J, with 20 bases between. This CDR3 comprises 16 residues.

This chain links TRBV28 with TRBJ2-3; 12 nucleotides align to TRBD1. The CDR3 has 16 amino acids. V lost 5 bases, J lost 5 bases, and 8 bases stayed unmatched. Germline assignment: CDR1 MDHEN and CDR2 SYDVKM. The CDR3 region has the DNA TGTGCCAGCAGTGAAGGGACAGGGGGCACTAGAGATACGCAGTATTTT. Protein sequence: CASSEGTGGTRDTQYF.

The chain has TRBV6-1 and TRBJ2-7; 10 bases fit TRBD2. V dropped 10 bases and J dropped 2; count of bases not matched to a gene: 5. Germline CDR1 MNHNS, CDR2 SASEGT. The CDR3 has 13 amino acids. The CDR3 coding sequence is TGTGCCACTACTAGCGGGGACGCCTACGAGCAGTACTTC. The encoded protein is CATTSGDAYEQYF.

The V and J genes are TRBV6-5 and TRBJ1-1; possible D gene TRBD1, 6 bases. Between the trimmed V and J ends, which lost 5 bases and 1 base, there was a span of 11 bases. This CDR3 is built from 14 residues. Germline V CDR1 and CDR2: MNHEY, SVGAGI. The CDR3 DNA reads TGTGCCAGCAGTGCAGGGGCAGGGAACACTGAAGCTTTCTTT. This sequence encodes CASSAGAGNTEAFF.

The V gene is TRBV18, the J gene TRBJ2-7, with 9 nucleotides matching TRBD2. Germline CDR1 is KGHSH and CDR2 is LQKENI. The CDR3 length is 15 residues. V dropped 3 bases and J dropped 4; count of bases not matched to a gene: 7. CDR3 DNA sequence: TGTGCCAGCTCACCCTCCCTAGCGGGAAGGTACGAGCAGTACTTC. It codes for CASSPSLAGRYEQYF.

The V gene is TRBV5-4, the J gene TRBJ1-3; D call uncertain. The ends were cut back, 4 bases at V and 3 bases at J, with 11 bases in the middle. Per the germline V gene, CDR1 is SGHNT and CDR2 is YYREEE (reference sequence). The CDR3 sequence is 14 residues long. This chain's CDR3 is CASSPDISGNTIYF. CDR3 nucleotide sequence: TGTGCCAGCAGCCCCGACATTAGTGGAAACACCATATATTTT.

The chain employs TRBV18 and TRBJ1-2; D gene unclear. Deletions cut 3 bases from V and 6 bases from J, with 17 bases between. This CDR3 has 15 amino acids. CDR1 is KGHSH, CDR2 LQKENI, per germline. The chain's CDR3 is CASSPLRGVGDGYTF. CDR3 in DNA: TGTGCCAGCTCACCTCTCCGCGGGGTCGGGGATGGCTACACCTTC.

The chain carries TRBV11-2 and TRBJ1-3; D is perhaps TRBD1 (5 bases). Germline lookup yields CDR1 SGHAT and CDR2 FQNNGV. This CDR3 has 16 amino acids. Trimming removed 5 bases from V and 2 bases from J, with 16 bases in between. The CDR3 DNA follows: TGTGCCAGCAGCCCGTCGCTGCAGGGAACTGGAAACACCATATATTTT. Protein product: CASSPSLQGTGNTIYF.

The chain links TRBV6-5 to TRBJ2-2, with TRBD2 as a possible D gene (7 bases). With 5 bases removed from V and 5 bases from J, the gap between germline ends came to 12 bases. The CDR3 is 14 amino acids. The germline V gene encodes CDR1 MNHEY and CDR2 SVGAGI. Here the CDR3 DNA reads TGTGCCAGCAGTAGGGGGGGCCCGACCGGGGAGCTGTTTTTT. Its protein is CASSRGGPTGELFF.

The chain employs TRBV25-1 and TRBJ2-7, with 9 positions matching TRBD2. The CDR3 has 16 amino acids. Germline V gives CDR1 MGHDK, CDR2 SYGVNS. Trimming removed 1 base from V and 3 bases from J; junction bases left unmatched: 7. The CDR3 sequence: CASSEWASGDSYEQYF. The CDR3 nucleotides are TGTGCCAGCAGTGAATGGGCTAGCGGGGATAGCTACGAGCAGTACTTC.

V is TRBV27 and J is TRBJ1-6; TRBD1 matches at 10 bases. Looked up from germline, CDR1 is MNHEY and CDR2 is SMNVEV (reference sequence). This CDR3 region has 14 residues. V was clipped by 6 bases and J by 8 bases; unmatched bases: 4. In DNA form, the CDR3 reads TGTGCCAGCAGACCGGGACAGGGGTATTCACCCCTCCACTTT. Protein product: CASRPGQGYSPLHF.

Points on this clone: No DNA is shown, since the ends of the CDR3 on it are uncertain; the CDR3 is the one TCRdb lists. V gene TRBV2 combines with J gene TRBJ1-3; TRBD1 is the table's D call and was not checked against the DNA. Germline V gene data show CDR1 as SNHLY and CDR2 as FYNNEI. The CDR3 extends over 16 residues, inclusive of both ends. The CDR3 reads CASSGQIVTLETPYIF.

The chain combines TRBV5-6 with TRBJ2-1; TRBD2 might be the D (6 bases). V was pared by 1 base and J by 8 bases, with 19 bases between. Looked up from germline, CDR1 is SGHDT and CDR2 is YYEEEE. CDR3 size: 16 residues. The CDR3 sequence: CASSLPETGLLDEQFF. CDR3 coding DNA: TGTGCCAGCAGCTTGCCCGAAACCGGACTACTTGATGAGCAGTTCTTC.

The chain carries TRBV27 and TRBJ2-3, with D perhaps matching TRBD1 (6 bases). Looked up from germline, CDR1 is MNHEY and CDR2 is SMNVEV (reference sequence). The V gene lost 5 bases and the J gene lost 8 bases, with 14 bases spanning the gap. This CDR3 region has 13 residues. In nucleotides, the CDR3 is TGTGCCAGCAGTCCCTCCAGGGGCTCTACGCAGTATTTT. Translation: CASSPSRGSTQYF.

This chain joins TRBV7-9 and TRBJ1-2, with 7 bases matching TRBD1. The germline V gene encodes CDR1 SEHNR and CDR2 FQNEAQ (reference sequence). The ends lost 5 bases at V and 0 bases at J; junction bases unmatched: 9. The CDR3 spans 16 residues. CDR3 coding DNA: TGTGCCAGCAGCCCAAGTACAGGGGAGTCTAACTATGGCTACACCTTC. It translates to CASSPSTGESNYGYTF.

The chain uses TRBV30 and TRBJ2-1; D gene ambiguous. Per the germline V gene, CDR1 is GTSNPN and CDR2 is SVGIG (reference sequence). This CDR3 is 11 amino acids long. Trimming removed 5 bases at V and 9 bases at J, with 11 bases between. CDR3 protein: CAWALEPEQFF. Written as DNA, the CDR3 is TGTGCCTGGGCCCTAGAGCCTGAGCAGTTCTTC.

CDR3 loop: CAWSVLRHQPQHF. The CDR3 nucleotides read TGTGCCTGGAGTGTACTCAGGCATCAGCCCCAGCATTTT. The V call is TRBV30, the J call TRBJ1-5; no reliable D call. Per germline, CDR1 GTSNPN and CDR2 SVGIG (reference sequence). The CDR3 runs 13 residues. V lost 0 bases and J 5 bases, leaving 8 bases between the germline ends.

This chain joins TRBV4-1 and TRBJ1-2, with TRBD1 matching 10 bases. This CDR3 spans 14 amino acids. Germline assignment: CDR1 MGHRA and CDR2 YSYEKL. V trimming: 4 bases; J trimming: 4 bases; junction bases outside the gene matches: 3. The CDR3 DNA reads as TGCGCCAGCAGCCGGACAGGGGGAGGCTATGGCTACACCTTC. It encodes CASSRTGGGYGYTF.

The chain carries TRBV18 and TRBJ2-3; D gene ambiguous. Germline loops: CDR1 KGHSH, CDR2 LQKENI. V was trimmed by 3 bases and J by 2 bases, leaving 15 bases between them. The CDR3 consists of 16 residues. The CDR3 loop reads CASSPQRGQPTDTQYF. In DNA, the CDR3 is TGTGCCAGCTCACCTCAGCGTGGCCAACCCACAGATACGCAGTATTTT.

J is TRBJ2-7 and V is TRBV19; TRBD2 agrees at 7 bases. The length of the CDR3 is 16 residues. V shed 5 bases, J shed 2 bases, and the junction held 12 bases outside the gene matches. The germline V gene encodes CDR1 LNHDA and CDR2 SQIVND (reference sequence). In DNA form, the CDR3 reads TGTGCCAGTAGTTACAGAAGCGGGGCAGGCACCTACGAGCAGTACTTC. Amino acids: CASSYRSGAGTYEQYF.

The V and J genes are TRBV29-1 and TRBJ1-2; 7 nucleotides agree with TRBD1. V shed 5 bases and J 2 bases; nucleotides not matched to a gene: 5. Germline V gives CDR1 SQVTM, CDR2 ANQGSEA. The CDR3 contains 13 residues. The DNA for the CDR3 is TGCAGCGTTCCGACAGGGATGAACTATGGCTACACCTTC. Amino acids: CSVPTGMNYGYTF.

The V call is TRBV7-3, the J call TRBJ2-5; 12 bases match TRBD2. This CDR3 is 15 amino acids long. Germline assignment: CDR1 SGHTA and CDR2 FQGTGA. V was clipped by 3 bases and J by 5 bases; unmatched bases: 4. The CDR3 coding sequence is TGTGCCAGCAGCTTTCTAGCGGGAGGGCGGGAGACCCAGTACTTC. As protein: CASSFLAGGRETQYF.